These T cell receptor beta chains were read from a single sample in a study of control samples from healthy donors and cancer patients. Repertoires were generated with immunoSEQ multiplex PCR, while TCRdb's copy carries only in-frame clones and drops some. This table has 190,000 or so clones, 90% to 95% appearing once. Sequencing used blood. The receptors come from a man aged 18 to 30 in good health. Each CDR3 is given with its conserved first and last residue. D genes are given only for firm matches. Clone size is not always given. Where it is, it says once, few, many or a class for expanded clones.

cdr3_aa: CASSEGGGGNYGYTF
cdr3_nt: TGTGCCAGCAGTGAAGGCGGCGGGGGGAACTATGGCTACACCTTC
j_call: TRBJ1-2
d_call: -
v_call: TRBV6-1
clone_size: once

cdr3_aa: CASSEVVGETQYF
cdr3_nt: TGTGCCAGCAGTGAAGTGGTCGGAGAGACCCAGTACTTC
j_call: TRBJ2-5
d_call: -
v_call: TRBV6-1
clone_size: -

cdr3_aa: CASKYSGGNYNEQFF
cdr3_nt: TGTGCCAGCAAATATAGCGGGGGGAACTACAATGAGCAGTTCTTC
j_call: TRBJ2-1
d_call: TRBD2
v_call: TRBV27
clone_size: -

cdr3_aa: CASSDSGTGEFRFF
cdr3_nt: TGTGCCAGCAGTGACTCGGGGACAGGGGAGTTTAGGTTCTTC
j_call: TRBJ2-1
d_call: TRBD1
v_call: TRBV6-4
clone_size: -

cdr3_aa: CSVDNQGERAETQYF
cdr3_nt: TGCAGCGTGGACAACCAGGGGGAGAGAGCAGAGACCCAGTACTTC
j_call: TRBJ2-5
d_call: TRBD1
v_call: TRBV29-1
clone_size: -

cdr3_aa: CASSLAGVSYEQYF
cdr3_nt: TGTGCCAGCAGCTTAGCGGGTGTCTCCTACGAGCAGTACTTC
j_call: TRBJ2-7
d_call: -
v_call: TRBV7-9
clone_size: -

cdr3_aa: CASSLNLGTYYGYTF
cdr3_nt: TGTGCCAGCAGTTTAAATTTGGGGACTTACTATGGCTACACCTTC
j_call: TRBJ1-2
d_call: -
v_call: TRBV28
clone_size: -

cdr3_aa: CASSSATLQETQYF
cdr3_nt: TGTGCCAGCAGTTCCGCAACTCTCCAAGAGACCCAGTACTTC
j_call: TRBJ2-5
d_call: -
v_call: TRBV28
clone_size: once

cdr3_aa: CASSPRLAGGMITDTQYF
cdr3_nt: TGTGCCAGCAGCCCCCGACTAGCGGGGGGTATGATAACAGATACGCAGTATTTT
j_call: TRBJ2-3
d_call: TRBD2
v_call: TRBV9
clone_size: -

cdr3_aa: CATVWKGGPYNQPQHF
cdr3_nt: TGTGCCACCGTCTGGAAGGGGGGGCCCTACAATCAGCCCCAGCATTTT
j_call: TRBJ1-5
d_call: -
v_call: TRBV21-1
clone_size: few

cdr3_aa: CASSFTSSTDTQYF
cdr3_nt: TGTGCCAGCAGTTTCACCTCTAGCACAGATACGCAGTATTTT
j_call: TRBJ2-3
d_call: -
v_call: TRBV28
clone_size: -

cdr3_aa: CSVIFGTGIWYEQFF
cdr3_nt: TGCAGCGTTATCTTTGGGACAGGGATTTGGTATGAGCAGTTCTTC
j_call: TRBJ2-1
d_call: TRBD1
v_call: TRBV29-1
clone_size: -

cdr3_aa: CASSSRGPNYGYTF
cdr3_nt: TGTGCCAGCAGCTCCAGGGGACCTAACTATGGCTACACCTTC
j_call: TRBJ1-2
d_call: -
v_call: TRBV7-8
clone_size: -

cdr3_aa: CASSPDSLANYGYTF
cdr3_nt: TGTGCCAGCTCACCAGACAGCCTAGCTAACTATGGCTACACCTTC
j_call: TRBJ1-2
d_call: -
v_call: TRBV18
clone_size: -